The 20 T cell receptor beta chains listed next were all sequenced from one sample in a study of shared T cell receptors in the human thymus. Generated by immunoSEQ multiplex PCR, the TCRdb table keeps only in-frame clones and is missing some. The sample has hundreds of thousands of clones, just under 95% seen once. Material for sequencing was thymocytes. These receptors all come from a human donor.

CDR3 residues: CASSLGKREWYNEQFF. The CDR3 nucleotides are TGTGCCAGCAGTTTGGGTAAGCGGGAGTGGTACAATGAGCAGTTCTTC. The V gene is TRBV27, the J gene TRBJ2-1; 8 bases agree with TRBD2. Germline trimming cut 3 bases from V and 4 bases from J; bases unmatched to any gene: 8. CDR3 length: 16 amino acids. Germline V lookup: CDR1 MNHEY, CDR2 SMNVEV (reference sequence).

This chain links TRBV19 with TRBJ2-4; a possible D gene is TRBD1 (5 bases). The germline V and J ends were trimmed by 2 bases and 0 bases, with 11 bases remaining between them. In germline, CDR1 is LNHDA, CDR2 SQIVND (reference sequence). This CDR3 has 16 amino acids. Here the CDR3 reads CASSIRGTGAKNIQYF. The CDR3 nucleotides are TGTGCCAGTAGTATAAGGGGAACGGGAGCCAAAAACATTCAGTACTTC.

Here the CDR3 DNA reads TGTGCCAGCAGCCCAAGTCAGGGGGAAGCTTTCTTT. Protein product: CASSPSQGEAFF. The rearrangement joins TRBV7-6 to TRBJ1-1, with D possibly being TRBD1 (6 bases). CDR1 is SGHVS, CDR2 FNYEAQ, per germline. The CDR3 is 12 residues long. Trimming shortened V by 5 bases and J by 8 bases, and 12 bases separated the two germline ends.

J is TRBJ1-4 and V is TRBV28; no clear D. Germline CDR1 is MDHEN and CDR2 is SYDVKM. This CDR3 comprises 15 residues. V was pared by 1 base and J by 10 bases, with 16 bases between. The CDR3 DNA reads TGTGCCAGCAGTTTATTGGTTCAGGTTCCGGGAAAACTGTTTTTT. This sequence encodes CASSLLVQVPGKLFF.

V and J are TRBV7-2 and TRBJ2-6, with D perhaps TRBD2 (6 bases). This CDR3 has 17 residues. V was pared by 8 bases and J by 4 bases, with 21 bases between. Per germline, CDR1 SGHTA and CDR2 FQGNSA. The CDR3 is CASAEGTGETGANVLTF. The CDR3 nucleotides are TGTGCCAGCGCGGAGGGTACGGGGGAGACGGGGGCCAACGTCCTGACTTTC.

The chain carries TRBV30 and TRBJ1-2; the D is unclear. Trimming took 1 base from V and 0 from J, leaving 12 bases between them. The CDR3 length is 15 residues. Germline V gene lookup returns CDR1 GTSNPN and CDR2 SVGIG (reference sequence). For the CDR3, the DNA is TGTGCCTGGAGTGGAGGGTTCCCTCCTAACTATGGCTACACCTTC. Translation: CAWSGGFPPNYGYTF.

The chain joins TRBV27 to TRBJ1-1; D is ambiguous. The CDR3 spans 14 residues. Trimming removed 2 bases from V and 2 bases from J, with 9 bases in between. Germline values: CDR1 MNHEY, CDR2 SMNVEV (reference sequence). The CDR3 region is CASSLTRINTEAFF. In nucleotides, the CDR3 is TGTGCCAGCAGTTTAACCAGGATAAACACTGAAGCTTTCTTT.

The gene calls are TRBV28 and TRBJ2-7; no reliable D call. Germline V gene lookup returns CDR1 MDHEN and CDR2 SYDVKM. This CDR3 contains 15 residues. Trimming removed 2 bases from V and 2 bases from J, with 13 bases in between. CDR3 amino acids: CASSLPSGLPYEQYF. The CDR3 nucleotides read TGTGCCAGCAGTTTACCATCCGGGCTCCCCTACGAGCAGTACTTC.

This clone occurred once. This sequence joins TRBV27 and TRBJ1-1, with 10 bases aligning to TRBD1. This CDR3 is 18 amino acids long. CDR1 MNHEY and CDR2 SMNVEV come from the germline V gene (reference sequence). With V trimmed by 0 bases and J by 1 base, 8 bases remained unmatched. CDR3 sequence reads: CASSLSLWTGGENTEAFF. CDR3 bases: TGTGCCAGCAGTTTATCCCTTTGGACAGGGGGAGAGAACACTGAAGCTTTCTTT.

The chain employs TRBV14 and TRBJ2-5; tentatively, D is TRBD1 (6 bases). Trimming removed 6 bases at V and 1 base at J, with 9 bases between. The CDR3 runs 13 residues. Looked up from germline, CDR1 is SGHDN and CDR2 is FVKESK. This CDR3 is CASREDSQETQYF. CDR3 coding DNA: TGTGCCAGCAGAGAGGACAGCCAAGAGACCCAGTACTTC.

The genes are TRBV5-5 and TRBJ2-7; TRBD1 might be the D (5 bases). The CDR3 loop spans 14 amino acids. CDR1 is SGHKS and CDR2 is YYEKEE in the germline V gene (reference sequence). With 4 bases removed from V and 1 base from J, the gap between germline ends came to 12 bases. This CDR3 is CASSSETESYEQYF. The CDR3 coding sequence is TGTGCCAGCAGCAGTGAGACAGAGTCCTACGAGCAGTACTTC.

This chain joins TRBV29-1 and TRBJ2-5, with TRBD1 matching over 7 bases. From germline, CDR1 is SQVTM and CDR2 ANQGSEA. V shed 4 bases, J shed 1 base, and the junction held 6 bases outside the gene matches. The CDR3 extends over 14 amino acids. The CDR3 reads CSVGPGQPQETQYF. CDR3 in DNA: TGCAGCGTTGGTCCGGGACAGCCCCAAGAGACCCAGTACTTC. The complete variable domain, with remaining parts taken from reference TRBV29-1 and TRBJ2-5, reads SAVISQKPSRDICQRGTSLTIQCQVDSQVTMMFWYRQQPGQSLTLIATANQGSEATYESGFVIDKFPISRPNLTFSTLTVSNMSPEDSSIYLCSVGPGQPQETQYFGPGTRLLVL.

The chain links TRBV20-1 to TRBJ1-5; D is undetermined. The V gene's germline CDR1 is DFQATT and CDR2 SNEGSKA (reference sequence). Trimming took 1 base from V and 2 from J, leaving 0 bases between them. The CDR3 has 11 residues. The CDR3 spells CSARGNQPQHF. The DNA of the CDR3 is TGCAGTGCTAGAGGCAATCAGCCCCAGCATTTT.

V and J are TRBV5-8 and TRBJ2-5; 11 bases map to TRBD2. The CDR3 consists of 16 residues. Germline V lookup: CDR1 SGHTS, CDR2 YDEGEE. V dropped 4 bases and J dropped 5; count of bases not matched to a gene: 10. The CDR3 DNA sequence: TGTGCCAGCAGCGTTATACTAGCGGGAGTGGGGGAGACCCAGTACTTC. Its translation: CASSVILAGVGETQYF.

The chain carries TRBV14 and TRBJ2-1, with D unclear. The CDR3 is 13 amino acids. The germline V and J ends were trimmed by 11 bases and 0 bases, with 11 bases remaining between them. Germline CDR1 and CDR2: SGHDN and FVKESK. For the CDR3, the DNA is TGTGCCTGTCGAAGGAGCTCCTACAATGAGCAGTTCTTC. This translates into CACRRSSYNEQFF.

The chain employs TRBV28 and TRBJ1-1; 7 positions match TRBD1. Germline CDR1 and CDR2: MDHEN and SYDVKM. This CDR3 region has 15 residues. Trimming removed 2 bases from V and 3 bases from J; junction bases left unmatched: 6. In DNA form, the CDR3 reads TGTGCCAGCAGTTTAGGCGACAGGGTAGACACTGAAGCTTTCTTT. It specifies CASSLGDRVDTEAFF.

The chain couples TRBV5-5 to TRBJ1-3; TRBD1 matches at 8 bases. The V gene's germline CDR1 is SGHKS and CDR2 YYEKEE (reference sequence). CDR3 size: 15 residues. The J segment lost 7 bases and the V segment lost 4 bases, leaving 10 bases of the junction unmatched. The CDR3 reads CASSAYSGGRNTIYF. The CDR3 nucleotides are TGTGCCAGCAGCGCCTACTCAGGGGGCCGGAACACCATATATTTT.

This clone was seen once. The V and J genes are TRBV4-2 and TRBJ1-4; D remains unclear. V gave up 1 base and J gave up 4 bases, with 7 bases separating them. This CDR3 region has 14 residues. From germline, CDR1 is LGHNA and CDR2 YNFKEQ. CDR3 in amino acids: CASSQVQDNEKLFF. CDR3 coding DNA: TGTGCCAGCAGCCAAGTCCAGGATAATGAAAAACTGTTTTTT.

This rearrangement joins TRBV4-1 to TRBJ2-1; TRBD2 agrees at 8 bases. CDR1 MGHRA and CDR2 YSYEKL come from the germline V gene. CDR3 length equals 16 residues. V trimming: 4 bases; J trimming: 7 bases; junction bases outside the gene matches: 12. The CDR3 sequence is CASSRNRLAQTNEQFF. CDR3 bases: TGCGCCAGCAGCCGGAACAGACTAGCGCAGACGAATGAGCAGTTCTTC.

The rearrangement links TRBV28 to TRBJ2-1, with 7 nucleotides matching TRBD2. J gave up 3 bases and V 4 bases, and 6 bases lay outside the gene matches. Germline V lookup: CDR1 MDHEN, CDR2 SYDVKM. This CDR3 region has 15 residues. CDR3 in amino acids: CASSSSGNLYNEQFF. For the CDR3, the DNA is TGTGCCAGCAGTTCGAGCGGGAACCTCTACAATGAGCAGTTCTTC.